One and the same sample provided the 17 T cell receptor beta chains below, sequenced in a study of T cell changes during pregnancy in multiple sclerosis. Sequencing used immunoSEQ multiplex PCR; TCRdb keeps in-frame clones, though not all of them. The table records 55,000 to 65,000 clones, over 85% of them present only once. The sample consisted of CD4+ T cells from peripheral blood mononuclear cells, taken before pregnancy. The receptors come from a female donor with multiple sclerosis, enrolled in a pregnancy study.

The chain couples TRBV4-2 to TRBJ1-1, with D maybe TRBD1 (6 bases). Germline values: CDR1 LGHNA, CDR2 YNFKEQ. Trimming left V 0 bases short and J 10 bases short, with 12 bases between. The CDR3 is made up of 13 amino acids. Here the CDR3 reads CASSQEIQGRAFF. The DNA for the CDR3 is TGTGCCAGCAGCCAAGAAATACAGGGAAGAGCTTTCTTT.

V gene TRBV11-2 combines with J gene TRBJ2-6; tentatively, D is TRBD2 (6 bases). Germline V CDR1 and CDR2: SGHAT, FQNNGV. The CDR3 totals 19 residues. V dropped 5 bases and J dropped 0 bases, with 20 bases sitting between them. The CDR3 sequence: CASSPAGTAQFSGANVLTF. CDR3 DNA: TGTGCCAGCAGCCCTGCGGGGACGGCACAGTTCTCTGGGGCCAACGTCCTGACTTTC.

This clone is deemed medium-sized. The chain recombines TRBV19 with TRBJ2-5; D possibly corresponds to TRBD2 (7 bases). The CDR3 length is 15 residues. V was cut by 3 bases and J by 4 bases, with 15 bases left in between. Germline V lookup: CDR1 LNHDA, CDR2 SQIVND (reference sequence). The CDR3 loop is CASSIGGGSAETQYF. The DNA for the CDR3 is TGTGCCAGTAGTATCGGGGGCGGGAGTGCAGAGACCCAGTACTTC. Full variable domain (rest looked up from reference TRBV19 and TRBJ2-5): DGGITQSPKYLFRKEGQNVTLSCEQNLNHDAMYWYRQDPGQGLRLIYYSQIVNDFQKGDIAEGYSVSREKKESFPLTVTSAQKNPTAFYLCASSIGGGSAETQYFGPGTRLLVL.

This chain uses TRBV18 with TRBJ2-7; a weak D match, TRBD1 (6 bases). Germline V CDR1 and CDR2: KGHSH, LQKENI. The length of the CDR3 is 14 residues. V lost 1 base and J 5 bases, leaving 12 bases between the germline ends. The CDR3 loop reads CASSPLNREHEQYF. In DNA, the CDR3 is TGTGCCAGCTCACCACTTAACAGGGAGCACGAGCAGTACTTC.

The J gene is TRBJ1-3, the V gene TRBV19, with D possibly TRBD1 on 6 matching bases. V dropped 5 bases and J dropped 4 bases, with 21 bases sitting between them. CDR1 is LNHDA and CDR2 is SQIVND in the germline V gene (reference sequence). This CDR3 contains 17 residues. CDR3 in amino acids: CASSPWGTRLEGNTIYF. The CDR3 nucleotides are TGTGCCAGTAGTCCCTGGGGGACACGGCTTGAGGGAAACACCATATATTTT.

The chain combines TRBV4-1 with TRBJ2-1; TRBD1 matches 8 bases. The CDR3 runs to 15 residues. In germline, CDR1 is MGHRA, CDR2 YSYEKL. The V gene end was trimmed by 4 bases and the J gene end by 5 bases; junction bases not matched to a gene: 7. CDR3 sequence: CASSPWTGINNEQFF. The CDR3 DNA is TGCGCCAGCAGCCCGTGGACAGGGATAAACAATGAGCAGTTCTTC.

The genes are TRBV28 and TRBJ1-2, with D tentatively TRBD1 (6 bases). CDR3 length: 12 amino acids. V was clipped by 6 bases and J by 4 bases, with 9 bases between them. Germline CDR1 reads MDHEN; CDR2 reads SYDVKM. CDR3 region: CASRTGIYGYTF. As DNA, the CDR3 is TGTGCCAGCAGGACAGGCATCTATGGCTACACCTTC.

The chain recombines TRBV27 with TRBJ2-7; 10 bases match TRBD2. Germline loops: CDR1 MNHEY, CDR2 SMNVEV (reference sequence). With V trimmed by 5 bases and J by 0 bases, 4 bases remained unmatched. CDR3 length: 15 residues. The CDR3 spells CASSASGSRSYEQYF. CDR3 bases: TGTGCCAGCAGTGCTAGCGGGAGTCGCTCCTACGAGCAGTACTTC.

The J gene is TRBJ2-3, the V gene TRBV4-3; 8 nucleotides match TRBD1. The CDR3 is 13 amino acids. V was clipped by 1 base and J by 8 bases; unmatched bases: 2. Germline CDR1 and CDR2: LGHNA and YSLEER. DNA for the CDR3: TGCGCCAGCAGCCAAGGAACAGGGGGTACGCAGTATTTT. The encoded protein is CASSQGTGGTQYF.

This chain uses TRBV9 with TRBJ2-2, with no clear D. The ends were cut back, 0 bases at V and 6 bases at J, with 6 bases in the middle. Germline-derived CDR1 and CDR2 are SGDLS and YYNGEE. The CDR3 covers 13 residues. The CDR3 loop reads CASSVAISGELFF. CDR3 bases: TGTGCCAGCAGCGTAGCTATATCCGGGGAGCTGTTTTTT.

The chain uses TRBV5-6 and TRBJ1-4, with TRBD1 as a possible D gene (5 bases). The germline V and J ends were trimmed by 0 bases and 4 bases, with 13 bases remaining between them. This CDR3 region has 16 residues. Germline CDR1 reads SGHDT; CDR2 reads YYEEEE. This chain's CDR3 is CASSLAGGSINEKLFF. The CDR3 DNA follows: TGTGCCAGCAGCTTGGCCGGGGGGTCGATTAATGAAAAACTGTTTTTT.

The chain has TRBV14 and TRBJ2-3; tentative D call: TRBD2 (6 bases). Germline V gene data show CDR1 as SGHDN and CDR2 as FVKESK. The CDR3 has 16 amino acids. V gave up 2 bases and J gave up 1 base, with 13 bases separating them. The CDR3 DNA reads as TGTGCCAGCAGCCAAACTAGGAGGGGTCGCACAGATACGCAGTATTTT. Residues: CASSQTRRGRTDTQYF.

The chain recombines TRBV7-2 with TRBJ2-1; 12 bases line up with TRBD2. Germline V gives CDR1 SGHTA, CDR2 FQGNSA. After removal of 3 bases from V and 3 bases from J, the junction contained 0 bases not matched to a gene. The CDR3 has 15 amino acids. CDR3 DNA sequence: TGTGCCAGCAGCTTGGGACTAGCGGGCTACAATGAGCAGTTCTTC. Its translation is CASSLGLAGYNEQFF.

The CDR3 DNA is TGTGCCAGCAGCCGTACCGGGACAGGGTACTACGAGCAGTACTTC. Translation gives CASSRTGTGYYEQYF. The rearrangement links TRBV27 to TRBJ2-7; TRBD1 agrees at 9 bases. The CDR3 covers 15 residues. Trimming removed 6 bases from V and 3 bases from J; junction bases left unmatched: 9. Germline loops: CDR1 MNHEY, CDR2 SMNVEV (reference sequence).

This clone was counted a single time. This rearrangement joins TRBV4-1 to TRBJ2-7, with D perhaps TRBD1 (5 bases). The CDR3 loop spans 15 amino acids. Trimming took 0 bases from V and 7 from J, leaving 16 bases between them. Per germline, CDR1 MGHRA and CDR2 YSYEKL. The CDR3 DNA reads TGCGCCAGCAGCCAAGAGGCAGCCCTTGCAGGGGAGCAGTACTTC. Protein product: CASSQEAALAGEQYF.

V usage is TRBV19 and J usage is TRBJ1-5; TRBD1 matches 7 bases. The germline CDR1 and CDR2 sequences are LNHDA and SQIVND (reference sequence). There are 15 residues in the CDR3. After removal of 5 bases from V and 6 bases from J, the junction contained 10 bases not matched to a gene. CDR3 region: CASSVDRVEGQPQHF. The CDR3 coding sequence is TGTGCCAGTAGTGTCGACAGGGTGGAAGGTCAGCCCCAGCATTTT.

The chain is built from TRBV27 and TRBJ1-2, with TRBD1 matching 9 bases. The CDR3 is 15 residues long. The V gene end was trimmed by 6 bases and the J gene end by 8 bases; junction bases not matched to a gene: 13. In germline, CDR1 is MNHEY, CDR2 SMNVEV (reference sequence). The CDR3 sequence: CASRAALGQGRGYTF. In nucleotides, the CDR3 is TGTGCCAGCAGGGCGGCCTTGGGACAGGGAAGAGGCTACACCTTC.